This passage covers 5 T cell receptor beta chains from one sample sequenced in a study of cytomegalovirus exposure and HLA in healthy donors. Use of 60 Vbeta and 13 Jbeta primers characterized the PCR. Sequenced by immunoSEQ multiplex PCR; TCRdb stores in-frame clones only, minus some. Altogether around 45,000 clones are present, 45% to 60% being singletons, with the ten largest covering approximately 6%. Sequencing was carried out using PBMCs. Receptors were obtained from a man in his 60s in good health and CMV-seronegative.

The chain recombines TRBV7-2 with TRBJ2-3, with 12 nucleotides matching TRBD2. CDR3 length: 17 residues. Germline V gene lookup returns CDR1 SGHTA and CDR2 FQGNSA. V was pared by 5 bases and J by 10 bases, with 16 bases of the junction left unmatched. DNA of the CDR3: TGTGCCAGCAGCAACCCGGGACTAGCGGGCTATGGGCCGGCGCAGTATTTT. It encodes CASSNPGLAGYGPAQYF.

The chain employs TRBV5-4 and TRBJ2-5; a weak D match, TRBD1 (5 bases). V gave up 4 bases and J gave up 3 bases, with 16 bases separating them. The CDR3 is 15 amino acids. Germline V CDR1 and CDR2: SGHNT, YYREEE (reference sequence). The CDR3 region has the DNA TGTGCCAGCAGCCAGGGTCTGGCGCAGGAAGAGACCCAGTACTTC. This encodes CASSQGLAQEETQYF.

This clone was found many times. The chain joins TRBV5-6 to TRBJ2-5; 9 bases align to TRBD1. Germline lookup yields CDR1 SGHDT and CDR2 YYEEEE. This CDR3 contains 13 residues. With V trimmed by 4 bases and J by 8 bases, 6 bases remained unmatched. CDR3 sequence (DNA): TGTGCCAGCAGCCCACAGGGGGCCGGTACCCAGTACTTC. This gives the protein CASSPQGAGTQYF.

The V and J genes are TRBV30 and TRBJ2-1, with D possibly TRBD2 on 6 matching bases. This CDR3 region has 13 residues. Germline CDR1 and CDR2: GTSNPN and SVGIG (reference sequence). V dropped 7 bases and J dropped 4 bases, with 14 bases sitting between them. In DNA, the CDR3 is TGTGCCTCGGACTACGCCCGTTACAATGAGCAGTTCTTC. It translates to CASDYARYNEQFF.

This sequence joins TRBV14 and TRBJ2-5; 9 bases line up with TRBD2. Trimming at V came to 0 bases and at J to 5 bases, leaving 7 bases not matched to a gene. In germline, CDR1 is SGHDN, CDR2 FVKESK. The CDR3 runs 16 residues. The CDR3, as DNA: TGTGCCAGCAGCCAAGATCGCGGGAGGGCCGGTGAGACCCAGTACTTC. This translates into CASSQDRGRAGETQYF.